The following is a TCR beta chain sequence with its context. Antigen specificity is unknown. Profiling relied on immunoSEQ multiplex PCR, and the TCRdb table lists in-frame clones only, not all of them. This sample carries around 130,000 clones, around 86% of them seen once, and the ten largest clones take 2.5% to 3.5%. Second-dose groups at about 4 or about 12 weeks were pooled. The entry originates in a study of T cell responses to AZD1222 COVID-19 vaccine. Study observations and caveats: Reports indicate that nearly half of spike-specific TCRs are directed at unmutated variant regions.

The CDR3 loop spans 15 amino acids. Germline loops: CDR1 SGHTA, CDR2 FQGNSA. V lost 5 bases to trimming and J lost 0 bases; unmatched junction nucleotides: 4. The origin of this receptor is an adult who received the AZD1222 COVID-19 vaccine. This material consisted of peripheral blood, taken 28 days after the second AZD1222 dose. V is TRBV7-2 and J is TRBJ2-7; 10 nucleotides line up with TRBD2. The CDR3 DNA reads as TGTGCCAGCAGCAGACTAGCGGGTGACTCCTACGAGCAGTACTTC. Its translation: CASSRLAGDSYEQYF. The full variable domain, rest sourced from reference TRBV7-2 and TRBJ2-7, is GAGVSQSPSNKVTEKGKDVELRCDPISGHTALYWYRQSLGQGLEFLIYFQGNSAPDKSGLPSDRFSAERTGGSVSTLTIQRTQQEDSAVYLCASSRLAGDSYEQYFGPGTRLTVT.